Each of the 3 T cell receptor beta chains below was sequenced from the same sample in a study of T cell repertoires in cytomegalovirus infection. MiXCR, run by TCRdb on the reads, gives a single entry per CDR3 protein. The sample holds about 740,000 distinct CDR3 sequences, 35% seen once. Sequencing input: PBMCs. The source is a human donor in good health (CMV status not recorded). Some clones in this sample may be carry-over from other donors' samples.

This sequence joins TRBV6-1 and TRBJ2-5; 15 bases agree with TRBD2. J was trimmed by 3 bases and V by 5 bases; bases with no gene match: 10. The CDR3 consists of 18 residues. Germline CDR1 is MNHNS and CDR2 is SASEGT. The CDR3 protein is CASSRTPGLAGGKETQYF. DNA for the CDR3: TGTGCCAGCAGTCGAACCCCGGGACTAGCGGGAGGTAAAGAGACCCAGTACTTC.

This rearrangement joins TRBV20-1 to TRBJ1-3; D not resolved. V was trimmed by 4 bases and J by 1 base, leaving 11 bases between them. CDR3 length: 14 residues. From germline, CDR1 is DFQATT and CDR2 SNEGSKA (reference sequence). The CDR3 sequence is CSATQTSSGNTIYF. CDR3 DNA sequence: TGCAGTGCTACTCAGACGTCTTCTGGAAACACCATATATTTT.

The genes are TRBV4-1 and TRBJ1-5; D is unclear. Germline V lookup: CDR1 MGHRA, CDR2 YSYEKL. This CDR3 has 15 residues. The ends were cut back, 0 bases at V and 2 bases at J, with 8 bases in the middle. The CDR3 DNA sequence: TGCGCCAGCAGCCAAGAAGGGAGCGGCAATCAGCCCCAGCATTTT. Its translation: CASSQEGSGNQPQHF.